A selection of T cell receptor beta chains follows, all from one sample in a study of T cell repertoires in cytomegalovirus infection. Each CDR3 protein is one row after TCRdb ran MiXCR on the reads. The sample contains 900,000 to 950,000 distinct CDR3 sequences, around 32% of which appear only once. No antigen has been assigned to these receptors. This material consisted of cultured CD8+ T cells from PBMCs, taken from culture after CMV antigen stimulation. The receptors originated from a human donor in good health (CMV status not recorded). Some clones in this sample may be carry-over from other donors' samples. Each CDR3 is given with its conserved first and last residue. Each record gives: clone size, CDR3 length, D gene, V gene, J gene, CDR3 protein, CDR3 DNA. A D gene is named only where the DNA matches it firmly. Only some rows state a clone size, as once, few, many or a class for expanded clones.

abundance: once; len: 13; d_gene: TRBD2; v_gene: TRBV6-5; j_gene: TRBJ2-5; CDR3aa: CASTEGGHETQYF; CDR3nt: TGTGCCAGCACCGAGGGAGGGCACGAGACCCAGTACTTC
abundance: .; len: 14; d_gene: TRBD1; v_gene: TRBV24-1; j_gene: TRBJ2-1; CDR3aa: CATPWDREYNEQFF; CDR3nt: TGTGCCACACCGTGGGACAGGGAATACAATGAGCAGTTCTTC
abundance: .; len: 12; d_gene: .; v_gene: TRBV5-4; j_gene: TRBJ1-4; CDR3aa: CASSLGTQKLFF; CDR3nt: TGTGCCAGCAGCCTCGGGACTCAAAAACTGTTTTTT
abundance: few; len: 17; d_gene: .; v_gene: TRBV10-3; j_gene: TRBJ1-2; CDR3aa: CAISESAPAPSPYGYTF; CDR3nt: TGTGCCATCAGTGAGTCTGCGCCCGCTCCCTCACCTTATGGCTACACCTTC
abundance: few; len: 14; d_gene: .; v_gene: TRBV27; j_gene: TRBJ2-1; CDR3aa: CASSLGLEVYEQFF; CDR3nt: TGTGCCAGCAGTTTGGGTCTAGAGGTTTATGAGCAGTTCTTC
abundance: .; len: 13; d_gene: .; v_gene: TRBV24-1; j_gene: TRBJ1-2; CDR3aa: CATSDDPIGGYTF; CDR3nt: TGTGCCACCAGTGATGATCCTATCGGGGGCTACACCTTC
abundance: few; len: 13; d_gene: .; v_gene: TRBV6-8; j_gene: TRBJ2-1; CDR3aa: CASSYSDGGTQFF; CDR3nt: TGTGCCAGCAGTTACTCGGACGGGGGCACACAGTTCTTC
abundance: .; len: 14; d_gene: TRBD1; v_gene: TRBV27; j_gene: TRBJ2-7; CDR3aa: CASSPTGTGAEQYF; CDR3nt: TGTGCCAGCAGTCCTACCGGGACAGGGGCCGAGCAGTACTTC
abundance: .; len: 13; d_gene: .; v_gene: TRBV24-1; j_gene: TRBJ1-5; CDR3aa: CATSNGGNQPQHF; CDR3nt: TGTGCCACCAGTAACGGAGGGAATCAGCCCCAGCATTTT
abundance: few; len: 18; d_gene: .; v_gene: TRBV27; j_gene: TRBJ2-6; CDR3aa: CASSLIQTDLEGANVLTF; CDR3nt: TGTGCCAGCAGTTTAATACAGACGGATTTAGAAGGGGCCAACGTCCTGACTTTC
abundance: .; len: 15; d_gene: .; v_gene: TRBV19; j_gene: TRBJ1-5; CDR3aa: CASSIAFYSNQPQHF; CDR3nt: TGTGCCAGTAGCATCGCTTTTTATAGCAATCAGCCCCAGCATTTT
abundance: .; len: 14; d_gene: .; v_gene: TRBV6-2/TRBV6-3; j_gene: TRBJ1-2; CDR3aa: CASSYSNRNYGYTF; CDR3nt: TGTGCCAGCAGTTACTCGAACAGGAACTATGGCTACACCTTC
abundance: .; len: 13; d_gene: .; v_gene: TRBV19; j_gene: TRBJ2-3; CDR3aa: CASRTPSSDTQYF; CDR3nt: TGTGCCAGTCGAACTCCGAGTTCGGATACGCAGTATTTT
abundance: .; len: 14; d_gene: .; v_gene: TRBV6-1; j_gene: TRBJ1-3; CDR3aa: CASSPTASGNTIYF; CDR3nt: TGTGCCAGCAGCCCCACTGCCTCTGGAAACACCATATATTTT
abundance: .; len: 14; d_gene: .; v_gene: TRBV4-1; j_gene: TRBJ1-1; CDR3aa: CASSQGGYVEEAFF; CDR3nt: TGCGCCAGCAGCCAAGGGGGGTACGTCGAAGAAGCTTTCTTT
abundance: few; len: 16; d_gene: .; v_gene: TRBV4-3; j_gene: TRBJ1-6; CDR3aa: CASSQGQTEPNSPLHF; CDR3nt: TGCGCCAGCAGCCAAGGACAGACCGAGCCAAATTCACCCCTCCACTTT
abundance: .; len: 13; d_gene: .; v_gene: TRBV19; j_gene: TRBJ1-2; CDR3aa: CASSASGMGGYTF; CDR3nt: TGTGCCAGTAGTGCCTCAGGGATGGGTGGCTACACCTTC
abundance: once; len: 16; d_gene: .; v_gene: TRBV5-6; j_gene: TRBJ2-5; CDR3aa: CASSLGARSWQETQYF; CDR3nt: TGTGCCAGCAGCTTGGGGGCCAGGTCATGGCAGGAGACCCAGTACTTC
abundance: .; len: 14; d_gene: .; v_gene: TRBV27; j_gene: TRBJ2-7; CDR3aa: CASSLWGPSYEQYF; CDR3nt: TGTGCCAGCAGTTTATGGGGGCCTTCCTACGAGCAGTACTTC
abundance: .; len: 14; d_gene: .; v_gene: TRBV25-1; j_gene: TRBJ1-6; CDR3aa: CASSAGYYFSPLHF; CDR3nt: TGTGCCAGCAGTGCTGGATATTATTTTTCACCCCTCCACTTT
abundance: many; len: 14; d_gene: .; v_gene: TRBV7-8; j_gene: TRBJ1-5; CDR3aa: CASRLQGSNQPQHF; CDR3nt: TGTGCCAGCAGGCTACAGGGAAGCAATCAGCCCCAGCATTTT
abundance: .; len: 15; d_gene: .; v_gene: TRBV6-2/TRBV6-3; j_gene: TRBJ2-3; CDR3aa: CASSYNPRGRDTQYF; CDR3nt: TGTGCCAGCAGTTACAACCCTAGGGGTAGGGATACGCAGTATTTT
abundance: .; len: 12; d_gene: .; v_gene: TRBV19; j_gene: TRBJ1-2; CDR3aa: CASSIAAAGYTF; CDR3nt: TGTGCCAGTAGTATAGCGGCGGCGGGCTACACCTTC
abundance: many; len: 20; d_gene: TRBD1; v_gene: TRBV7-8; j_gene: TRBJ2-3; CDR3aa: CASSTPLPLDRARRPDTQYF; CDR3nt: TGTGCCAGCAGCACCCCGCTTCCCCTGGACAGGGCGCGTCGTCCAGATACGCAGTATTTT
abundance: .; len: 11; d_gene: .; v_gene: TRBV2; j_gene: TRBJ2-1; CDR3aa: CASRVVNEQFF; CDR3nt: TGTGCCAGCAGAGTGGTCAATGAGCAGTTCTTC
abundance: .; len: 15; d_gene: .; v_gene: TRBV15; j_gene: TRBJ1-5; CDR3aa: CATSRDLDGDQPQHF; CDR3nt: TGTGCCACCAGCAGAGATTTGGACGGAGATCAGCCCCAGCATTTT
abundance: .; len: 12; d_gene: .; v_gene: TRBV7-9; j_gene: TRBJ2-4; CDR3aa: CASSSYKNIQYF; CDR3nt: TGTGCCAGCAGCTCCTATAAAAACATTCAGTACTTC
abundance: .; len: 13; d_gene: .; v_gene: TRBV4-1; j_gene: TRBJ2-7; CDR3aa: CASSPNLGSEQYF; CDR3nt: TGCGCCAGCAGTCCTAACCTGGGGAGCGAGCAGTACTTC
abundance: .; len: 15; d_gene: .; v_gene: TRBV6-5; j_gene: TRBJ2-2; CDR3aa: CASSYSRGHGGELFF; CDR3nt: TGTGCCAGCAGTTACTCCCGGGGGCACGGCGGGGAGCTGTTTTTT
abundance: .; len: 18; d_gene: .; v_gene: TRBV4-3; j_gene: TRBJ1-3; CDR3aa: CASSLQAGFTNSGNTIYF; CDR3nt: TGCGCCAGCAGCCTCCAGGCAGGGTTCACAAACTCTGGAAACACCATATATTTT
abundance: .; len: 15; d_gene: TRBD1; v_gene: TRBV7-2; j_gene: TRBJ1-3; CDR3aa: CASSSWTGSGNTIYF; CDR3nt: TGTGCCAGCAGCTCCTGGACAGGGTCTGGAAACACCATATATTTT
abundance: .; len: 15; d_gene: TRBD1; v_gene: TRBV6-2/TRBV6-3; j_gene: TRBJ1-1; CDR3aa: CASMEQGGLNTEAFF; CDR3nt: TGTGCCAGCATGGAACAGGGGGGATTGAACACTGAAGCTTTCTTT
abundance: .; len: 18; d_gene: .; v_gene: TRBV15; j_gene: TRBJ2-1; CDR3aa: CATSRSSRGAHRYNEQFF; CDR3nt: TGTGCCACCAGCCGATCCAGCAGGGGGGCTCACCGCTACAATGAGCAGTTCTTC
abundance: many; len: 14; d_gene: .; v_gene: TRBV11-2; j_gene: TRBJ1-1; CDR3aa: CASSLGVGATEAFF; CDR3nt: TGTGCCAGCAGCTTGGGGGTCGGCGCCACTGAAGCTTTCTTT
abundance: few; len: 16; d_gene: .; v_gene: TRBV4-1; j_gene: TRBJ1-5; CDR3aa: CASSQAPRAPNQPQHF; CDR3nt: TGCGCCAGCAGCCAAGCTCCCAGGGCCCCCAATCAGCCCCAGCATTTT
abundance: many; len: 13; d_gene: TRBD1; v_gene: TRBV7-8; j_gene: TRBJ1-2; CDR3aa: CASSTRTGEGYTF; CDR3nt: TGTGCCAGCAGCACGAGGACAGGGGAAGGCTACACCTTC
abundance: few; len: 15; d_gene: TRBD1; v_gene: TRBV19; j_gene: TRBJ2-7; CDR3aa: CASSIEDRGSYEQYF; CDR3nt: TGTGCCAGTAGTATAGAGGACAGGGGTTCCTACGAGCAGTACTTC
abundance: .; len: 13; d_gene: .; v_gene: TRBV4-1; j_gene: TRBJ1-3; CDR3aa: CASMADSGNTIYF; CDR3nt: TGCGCCAGCATGGCCGACTCTGGAAACACCATATATTTT
abundance: few; len: 14; d_gene: .; v_gene: TRBV6-6; j_gene: TRBJ1-2; CDR3aa: CASSPIGTSYGYTF; CDR3nt: TGTGCCAGCAGTCCCATCGGGACGAGCTATGGCTACACCTTC
abundance: few; len: 14; d_gene: .; v_gene: TRBV10-3; j_gene: TRBJ1-5; CDR3aa: CAISERTWTSPQHF; CDR3nt: TGTGCCATCAGTGAGAGGACATGGACGTCGCCCCAGCATTTT
abundance: many; len: 15; d_gene: .; v_gene: TRBV7-6; j_gene: TRBJ2-1; CDR3aa: CASSLEGPLNNEQFF; CDR3nt: TGTGCCAGCAGCTTAGAGGGACCCTTAAACAATGAGCAGTTCTTC
abundance: .; len: 15; d_gene: TRBD1; v_gene: TRBV20-1; j_gene: TRBJ1-1; CDR3aa: CTTPPLQGTNTEAFF; CDR3nt: TGCACCACCCCCCCCTTACAGGGGACTAACACTGAAGCTTTCTTT